What follows describes a single T cell receptor beta chain. Its antigen has not been determined. Per-base quality was not reported, and no clone a single base away is much larger than it. The immunoSEQ Assay, a bias-controlled multiplex PCR, was used to amplify TCRbeta CDR3 regions from genomic DNA. The paper's data handling went like this. The number of nucleated cells in each sample was estimated from the amplification of reference gene primers within the assay. Sequence reads were collapsed and filtered to measure the absolute abundance of every unique TCRbeta CDR3 rearrangement. For each sample, productive Simpson clonality was calculated by taking the square root of Simpson's diversity index across productive rearrangements. As stored in TCRdb, this immuneACCESS dataset retains in-frame rearrangements with V and J assigned. A fraction of the clones does not appear; measured against another copy, unresolved V genes explain less than half of the discrepancy, and the remainder lacks a known reason. V and J calls and clone size are those listed in that table; D and trimming were worked out from the DNA. Within this sample are some 390,000 clones, with more than 85% of them counted one time only. Of the sample, 2.5% to 3.5% falls within the top ten clones.

The sample comes from a study of blood T cell repertoires in COVID-19 (dated by TCRdb to 2018 to 2021). Background for the entire study: The collaborator samples originated in the United States, Italy and Spain and spanned the acute and convalescent phases of COVID-19. The prospective study material was composed of cDNA or gDNA derived from T cells, B-cell-depleted T cells, or PBMCs. The dataset comprised deeply sampled blood TCRbeta repertoires from subjects exposed to, actively infected with, or recovered from COVID-19. A freely available public database, intended as a resource for researchers studying the immune response to SARS-CoV-2, is where the repertoires were released. The samples were drawn from two sources: the first 160 participants of the ongoing ImmuneRACE study, and 1,000 to 1,500 subjects contributed by 6 global collaborators. The sample metadata nearly always contained a de-identified subject ID, COVID-19 status, age in years and sex. Where available, HLA class I and class II types were taken from metadata supplied by the sample provider and were not determined by assay-based typing.

The collaborating institutions used their own protocols to collect whole blood in K2EDTA tubes. Collaborator samples were shipped for TCRbeta analysis as frozen whole blood, isolated PBMCs, or DNA extracted from either sample type. Points the paper makes about the study in general: Clinical and demographic metadata were provided uncurated, with the amount varying by source and participant.

The origin of this receptor is a human donor in a cohort sampled during active COVID-19. Specimen: peripheral blood.

Here the CDR3 is given as CASTPLAGGYTDTQYF. The DNA reads as follows: TGCGCCAGCACCCCACTAGCGGGGGGCTACACAGATACGCAGTATTTT. This receptor chain uses TRBV5-1 and TRBJ2-3, and TRBD2 matches 12 of the central bases. The CDR3 starts with the cysteine, ends with the phenylalanine, and has 16 residues. Only CDR3 DNA remains: 48 bases, in frame from the first base. CDR1 and CDR2 were assigned from the germline V gene as SGHRS and YFSETQ. Trimming leaves V shorter by 6 bases and J shorter by 2 bases, with the junction holding 7 bases beyond the gene matches.